What follows are 28 T cell receptor beta chains derived from one specimen sequenced in a study of T-cell memory formation after mild COVID-19 (dated by TCRdb to the early 2020s). Receptors were amplified or captured by 5' RACE. For sequencing, an Illumina NovaSeq 6000 was employed. The public reads were run again by TCRdb, first through fastp at Q25 and then through MiXCR, and only productive beta chains were kept. Each CDR3 protein gets just one entry, which takes the most common genes and DNA from the rows behind it. This sample comprises about 33,000 distinct CDR3 sequences, under 25% of them detected only once. The ten largest clones represent 1.5% of the sample. The specimen sequenced was PBMCs or a T cell subset sorted from them (not recorded which). Every receptor here comes from an adult who had mild COVID-19 (a few samples of this study predate the infection). The sample titles of this study are shuffled in the database, so cell type and time point are left out.

The CDR3 loop is CASSLAGGTTTDTQYF. CDR3 sequence (DNA): TGCGCCAGCAGCTTGGCCGGGGGGACGACCACAGATACGCAGTATTTT. The rearrangement links TRBV5-1 to TRBJ2-3; the match to TRBD2 covers 7 bases. After removal of 0 bases from V and 2 bases from J, the junction contained 6 bases not matched to a gene. The CDR3 consists of 16 residues. Germline-derived CDR1 and CDR2 are SGHRS and YFSETQ.

This clonotype has only a few counts. The CDR3 protein is CAWRGSGETQYF. The CDR3 nucleotides read TGTGCCTGGAGGGGGTCTGGGGAGACCCAGTACTTC. The chain has TRBV30 and TRBJ2-5; D remains unclear. Germline V gene lookup returns CDR1 GTSNPN and CDR2 SVGIG (reference sequence). The CDR3 covers 12 residues. Trimming took off 3 bases at V and 5 bases at J, with 10 bases between the two ends.

This clonotype was seen ten or more times. The genes are TRBV30 and TRBJ2-3; TRBD2 matches 14 bases. The CDR3 has 20 residues. Germline loops: CDR1 GTSNPN, CDR2 SVGIG (reference sequence). The J segment lost 8 bases and the V segment lost 1 base, leaving 20 bases of the junction unmatched. Here the CDR3 reads CAWSETSGRGPHSLLGTQYF. The CDR3 DNA reads as TGTGCCTGGAGTGAGACTAGCGGGAGGGGCCCTCACTCCCTTTTAGGTACGCAGTATTTT.

The table lists this clonotype with many counts. The V and J genes are TRBV15 and TRBJ1-1; D gene uncertain. Trimming shortened V by 1 base and J by 1 base, and 7 bases separated the two germline ends. Germline values: CDR1 LNHNV, CDR2 YYDKDF (reference sequence). This CDR3 has 14 residues. CDR3 nucleotide sequence: TGTGCCACCAGCAGAGTCTACTGGAACACTGAAGCTTTCTTT. It encodes CATSRVYWNTEAFF.

This clonotype was counted at least ten times. The chain uses TRBV7-9 and TRBJ2-1, with 8 bases lining up with TRBD2. The CDR3 runs to 15 residues. Germline V gene sequence: CDR1 SEHNR, CDR2 FQNEAQ (reference sequence). V shed 5 bases and J 4 bases; nucleotides not matched to a gene: 7. CDR3 DNA sequence: TGTGCCAGCAGCGTGAATTCGGGAGGGTACAATGAGCAGTTCTTC. It specifies CASSVNSGGYNEQFF. Variable domain in full (rest from reference TRBV7-9 and TRBJ2-1): DTGVSQNPRHKITKRGQNVTFRCDPISEHNRLYWYRQTLGQGPEFLTYFQNEAQLEKSRLLSDRFSAERPKGSFSTLEIQRTEQGDSAMYLCASSVNSGGYNEQFFGPGTRLTVL.

V gene TRBV7-9 combines with J gene TRBJ1-4, with D unresolved. Trimming pared 8 bases from V and 0 bases from J, leaving 7 bases between. The CDR3 runs to 13 residues. Germline CDR1 reads SEHNR; CDR2 reads FQNEAQ (reference sequence). The CDR3 DNA sequence: TGTGCCAGCGGACGGGCAACTAATGAAAAACTGTTTTTT. It codes for CASGRATNEKLFF.

The table lists this clonotype with many counts. The rearrangement joins TRBV6-1 to TRBJ1-2; the match to TRBD1 covers 8 bases. The junction had 16 bases not matched to a gene; V was cut back by 5 bases and J by 2 bases. The CDR3 loop spans 18 amino acids. CDR1 and CDR2 from the germline V gene are MNHNS and SASEGT. The CDR3: CASSPDRDHTGVNYGYTF. CDR3 nucleotide sequence: TGTGCCAGCAGTCCGGACAGGGACCATACAGGGGTAAACTATGGCTACACCTTC.

This clonotype was seen once. The chain recombines TRBV6-5 with TRBJ1-2; D remains ambiguous. The CDR3 runs to 14 residues. CDR1 and CDR2 (germline): MNHEY, SVGAGI. Trimming pared 8 bases from V and 4 bases from J, leaving 17 bases between. In nucleotides, the CDR3 is TGTGCCAGCCATGGCGGGTTCGTGGGCTATGGCTACACCTTC. Translated: CASHGGFVGYGYTF.

This clonotype was observed many times. The chain joins TRBV7-3 to TRBJ1-6; maybe TRBD1 (5 bases). The CDR3 totals 15 residues. Germline CDR1 and CDR2: SGHTA and FQGTGA. The V and J ends lost 5 bases and 7 bases respectively, with 15 bases between them. The CDR3 here is CASSLMGPPNSPLHF. The CDR3 DNA is TGTGCCAGCAGCCTCATGGGGCCGCCCAATTCACCCCTCCACTTT.

Many counts were recorded for this clonotype. The V and J genes are TRBV29-1 and TRBJ2-2; no clear D. The V gene's germline CDR1 is SQVTM and CDR2 ANQGSEA. This CDR3 is 12 amino acids long. Trimming took 5 bases from V and 6 from J, leaving 10 bases between them. CDR3 loop: CSVRPLAGELFF. The DNA for the CDR3 is TGCAGCGTTCGACCCCTTGCCGGGGAGCTGTTTTTT.

The rearrangement links TRBV9 to TRBJ2-7; 10 bases align to TRBD1. The V gene end was trimmed by 4 bases and the J gene end by 3 bases; junction bases not matched to a gene: 10. Germline V gene sequence: CDR1 SGDLS, CDR2 YYNGEE. The CDR3 is 16 amino acids. In nucleotides, the CDR3 is TGTGCCAGCAGCCCCCCCCCCGGGACAGGGGACTACGAGCAGTACTTC. Its protein is CASSPPPGTGDYEQYF. The full variable domain, rest sourced from reference TRBV9 and TRBJ2-7, is DSGVTQTPKHLITATGQRVTLRCSPRSGDLSVYWYQQSLDQGLQFLIQYYNGEERAKGNILERFSAQQFPDLHSELNLSSLELGDSALYFCASSPPPGTGDYEQYFGPGTRLTVT.

This clonotype was found many times. The V gene is TRBV2, the J gene TRBJ1-5; weak D call: TRBD1 (6 bases). The germline V gene encodes CDR1 SNHLY and CDR2 FYNNEI. The CDR3 loop spans 14 amino acids. With 5 bases removed from V and 7 bases from J, the gap between germline ends came to 15 bases. CDR3: CASSQQGVGQPQHF. The CDR3 DNA reads as TGTGCCAGCAGTCAACAGGGAGTAGGGCAGCCCCAGCATTTT.

This clonotype occurred many times. This chain uses TRBV5-1 with TRBJ1-1; 7 nucleotides align to TRBD1. Germline V CDR1 and CDR2: SGHRS, YFSETQ. V shed 2 bases and J 1 base; nucleotides not matched to a gene: 2. The CDR3 is made up of 14 amino acids. Here the CDR3 DNA reads TGCGCCAGCAGCTTTACAGGGGCGAACACTGAAGCTTTCTTT. It codes for CASSFTGANTEAFF.

This clonotype was seen ten or more times. The chain joins TRBV5-1 to TRBJ2-5; tentatively, D is TRBD2 (6 bases). CDR1 and CDR2 (germline): SGHRS, YFSETQ. The CDR3 has 16 amino acids. Trimming removed 0 bases from V and 3 bases from J, with 15 bases in between. The chain's CDR3 is CASSLAEGTVKETQYF. CDR3 in DNA: TGCGCCAGCAGCTTGGCGGAGGGTACGGTAAAAGAGACCCAGTACTTC.

The V and J genes are TRBV18 and TRBJ1-5, with D unclear. CDR3 size: 14 residues. V lost 3 bases and J lost 7, with 13 bases in between. Germline-derived CDR1 and CDR2 are KGHSH and LQKENI. The CDR3 is CASSPRKGQQPQHF. Here the CDR3 DNA reads TGTGCCAGCTCACCGCGTAAAGGGCAGCAGCCCCAGCATTTT.

This clonotype occurred many times. The chain links TRBV20-1 to TRBJ2-1, with a weak D call TRBD2 (5 bases). The CDR3 runs to 13 residues. Germline CDR1 and CDR2: DFQATT and SNEGSKA (reference sequence). With 5 bases removed from V and 9 bases from J, the gap between germline ends came to 17 bases. The CDR3 protein is CSAATEGPSEQFF. CDR3 coding DNA: TGCAGTGCTGCCACCGAGGGTCCGAGTGAGCAGTTCTTC.

This clonotype showed up just a few times. The genes are TRBV4-3 and TRBJ2-6, with a weak D call TRBD2 (5 bases). Trimming stripped 0 bases from V and 2 bases from J, with 8 bases between. The CDR3 loop spans 16 amino acids. Germline V lookup: CDR1 LGHNA, CDR2 YSLEER. CDR3 in DNA: TGCGCCAGCAGCCAAGACTCCGGGACTGGGGCCAACGTCCTGACTTTC. Protein sequence: CASSQDSGTGANVLTF.

J is TRBJ2-7 and V is TRBV5-5, with 7 positions matching TRBD2. V shed 4 bases and J 5 bases; nucleotides not matched to a gene: 9. CDR3 size: 14 residues. In germline, CDR1 is SGHKS, CDR2 YYEKEE (reference sequence). Written as DNA, the CDR3 is TGTGCCAGCAGCCCGGGGGGTGTGCTGAACGAGCAGTACTTC. Translation gives CASSPGGVLNEQYF.

The rearrangement joins TRBV6-6 to TRBJ2-3, with D perhaps being TRBD1 or TRBD2 (6 bases each). This CDR3 region has 16 residues. Trimming removed 0 bases at V and 3 bases at J, with 13 bases between. Germline V lookup: CDR1 MNHNY, CDR2 SVGAGI (reference sequence). DNA for the CDR3: TGTGCCAGCAGTTACTCCGGGGGCGAGGCGACAGATACGCAGTATTTT. Protein product: CASSYSGGEATDTQYF.

This clonotype is medium-sized in the sample. The CDR3 sequence: CASSLAPGSQETQYF. The CDR3 nucleotides read TGCGCCAGCAGCTTGGCCCCAGGGAGCCAAGAGACCCAGTACTTC. The J gene is TRBJ2-5, the V gene TRBV5-1, with D perhaps matching TRBD1 or TRBD2 (5 bases each). The V gene's germline CDR1 is SGHRS and CDR2 YFSETQ. CDR3 length equals 15 residues. V shed 0 bases and J shed 1 base, with 10 bases lying between them.

In its sample, this clonotype ranks as medium-sized. The rearrangement links TRBV5-1 to TRBJ2-1, with no clear D. The CDR3 loop spans 13 amino acids. Per germline, CDR1 SGHRS and CDR2 YFSETQ. Trimming stripped 4 bases from V and 7 bases from J, with 12 bases between. CDR3 region: CASSPLVLNEQFF. CDR3 in DNA: TGCGCCAGCAGCCCCCTCGTTTTGAATGAGCAGTTCTTC. Drawing the rest from reference TRBV5-1 and TRBJ2-1, the complete variable domain is KAGVTQTPRYLIKTRGQQVTLSCSPISGHRSVSWYQQTPGQGLQFLFEYFSETQRNKGNFPGRFSGRQFSNSRSEMNVSTLELGDSALYLCASSPLVLNEQFFGPGTRLTVL.

In this sample, this clonotype turned up many times. This chain uses TRBV3-1 with TRBJ2-2; the D is unclear. The CDR3 is made up of 11 amino acids. The V and J ends lost 7 bases and 5 bases respectively, with 5 bases between them. Germline V gene data show CDR1 as LGHDT and CDR2 as YNNKEL (reference sequence). The CDR3: CASMGTGELFF. The DNA for the CDR3 is TGTGCCAGCATGGGGACCGGGGAGCTGTTTTTT.

This clonotype was seen at least ten times. This chain links TRBV5-6 with TRBJ2-7; 13 positions agree with TRBD2. The CDR3 is 18 amino acids. Germline V lookup: CDR1 SGHDT, CDR2 YYEEEE. J was trimmed by 0 bases and V by 4 bases; bases with no gene match: 10. The CDR3 region has the DNA TGTGCCAGCAGCGCGCCGGGACTAGCGGGATCGACCTCCTACGAGCAGTACTTC. As protein: CASSAPGLAGSTSYEQYF.

There are many counts of this clonotype. The J gene is TRBJ2-3, the V gene TRBV14, with a weak D call TRBD1 (5 bases). This CDR3 comprises 16 residues. V dropped 3 bases and J dropped 2 bases, with 15 bases sitting between them. The germline gives CDR1 SGHDN, CDR2 FVKESK. CDR3 sequence (DNA): TGTGCCAGCAGCCACGTGGCAGGGTTAGTCACAGATACGCAGTATTTT. Translating it yields CASSHVAGLVTDTQYF.

This clonotype was detected many times. The chain is built from TRBV28 and TRBJ1-5, with D hard to call. Per germline, CDR1 MDHEN and CDR2 SYDVKM. Trimming took off 1 base at V and 7 bases at J, with 20 bases between the two ends. The CDR3 sequence is 17 residues long. DNA of the CDR3: TGTGCCAGCAGTTTATTTCAGAGTGCCGGGTGGGAACAGCCCCAGCATTTT. Amino acids: CASSLFQSAGWEQPQHF.

The sample holds many counts of this clonotype. V is TRBV12-3 or TRBV12-4 and J is TRBJ2-1, with D uncertain. This CDR3 contains 14 residues. V was pared by 2 bases and J by 2 bases, with 7 bases between. The CDR3 DNA reads TGTGCCAGCAGTTTATCCAGAACCTACAATGAGCAGTTCTTC. It yields the protein CASSLSRTYNEQFF.

J is TRBJ1-1 and V is TRBV19, with D possibly matching TRBD1 (6 bases). Trimming cost V 2 bases and J 5 bases, with 12 bases left between them. Germline assignment: CDR1 LNHDA and CDR2 SQIVND (reference sequence). The CDR3 has 14 residues. The CDR3 sequence is CASSIKGGVTEAFF. The CDR3 DNA reads TGTGCCAGTAGTATAAAAGGGGGGGTAACTGAAGCTTTCTTT.

This clonotype was picked up many times. This CDR3 reads CASSLSNTGSNQPQHF. CDR3 nucleotide sequence: TGTGCCAGCAGCCTATCAAATACAGGGAGCAATCAGCCCCAGCATTTT. The V gene is TRBV12-3 or TRBV12-4, the J gene TRBJ1-5; perhaps TRBD1 as D (6 bases). This CDR3 is built from 16 residues. The V gene lost 6 bases and the J gene lost 1 base, with 16 bases spanning the gap.